Presented here are 24 T cell receptor beta chains from one specimen sequenced in a study of cytomegalovirus exposure and HLA in healthy donors. Some clones are missing from TCRdb's copy, which holds only in-frame ones; the method was immunoSEQ multiplex PCR. The sample includes fewer than 120,000 clones, approximately 90% of them seen just once. The sample was PBMCs. These receptors all come from a woman aged 25-40 years in good health and CMV-seropositive.

This chain uses TRBV30 with TRBJ2-7; TRBD1 aligns across 8 bases. V shed 4 bases, J shed 5 bases, and the junction held 10 bases outside the gene matches. From germline, CDR1 is GTSNPN and CDR2 SVGIG (reference sequence). The CDR3 totals 14 residues. CDR3 bases: TGTGCCTGGAAAATAATGCGGACAGGGAACGAGCAGTACTTC. Residues: CAWKIMRTGNEQYF.

This sequence joins TRBV30 and TRBJ2-3; unclear D gene. V was trimmed by 2 bases and J by 2 bases, leaving 14 bases between them. This CDR3 is 15 amino acids long. CDR1 and CDR2 from the germline V gene are GTSNPN and SVGIG (reference sequence). CDR3 nucleotides: TGTGCCTGGAGTCGAAGCCTGCAGGCCACAGATACGCAGTATTTT. Its translation is CAWSRSLQATDTQYF.

The chain has TRBV6-5 and TRBJ1-2; perhaps TRBD1 as D (5 bases). Germline CDR1 is MNHEY and CDR2 is SVGAGI. With 4 bases removed from V and 8 bases from J, the gap between germline ends came to 17 bases. The CDR3 extends over 14 amino acids. The CDR3 nucleotides read TGTGCCAGCAGTTCTTTGAACCGGAGGGGAGGCTACACCTTC. This gives the protein CASSSLNRRGGYTF.

This clone was detected only once. The V call is TRBV9, the J call TRBJ1-4; no clear D. V was shortened by 0 bases and J by 13 bases, with 13 bases between the two germline ends. Germline lookup yields CDR1 SGDLS and CDR2 YYNGEE. The CDR3 has 13 amino acids. DNA of the CDR3: TGTGCCAGCAGCGTAGGGGGAAGCGGGCGACTGTTTTTT. The encoded protein is CASSVGGSGRLFF.

This rearrangement joins TRBV11-2 to TRBJ2-1, with TRBD2 identical over 7 bases. V lost 4 bases, J lost 8 bases, and 14 bases stayed unmatched. Germline V CDR1 and CDR2: SGHAT, FQNNGV. This CDR3 contains 16 residues. The CDR3 region is CASSSLKVAGVHEQFF. The CDR3 region has the DNA TGTGCCAGCAGCTCCTTAAAGGTGGCGGGAGTGCATGAGCAGTTCTTC.

The gene calls are TRBV28 and TRBJ2-6; D is undetermined. CDR3 length: 15 amino acids. The V gene lost 5 bases and the J gene lost 0 bases, with 8 bases spanning the gap. The germline V gene encodes CDR1 MDHEN and CDR2 SYDVKM. This chain's CDR3 is CASSPGDSGANVLTF. The DNA for the CDR3 is TGTGCCAGCAGTCCCGGAGACTCTGGGGCCAACGTCCTGACTTTC.

As DNA, the CDR3 is TGCGCCAGCAGCCAAGGGACTCCCGATGAGCAGTTCTTC. It is translated as CASSQGTPDEQFF. The rearrangement joins TRBV4-3 to TRBJ2-1; possible D gene TRBD2, 5 bases. V was pared by 1 base and J by 8 bases, with 9 bases between. This CDR3 comprises 13 residues. Germline V CDR1 and CDR2: LGHNA, YSLEER.

V gene TRBV7-9 combines with J gene TRBJ2-1; D may be TRBD1 (6 bases). The germline CDR1 and CDR2 sequences are SEHNR and FQNEAQ (reference sequence). The CDR3 runs 15 residues. V lost 5 bases and J lost 5, with 16 bases in between. The CDR3 loop is CASSQSGERHNEQFF. CDR3 DNA sequence: TGTGCCAGCAGCCAGTCAGGGGAGAGGCACAATGAGCAGTTCTTC.

The chain uses TRBV7-9 and TRBJ2-1; TRBD2 matches at 13 bases. Germline CDR1 is SEHNR and CDR2 is FQNEAQ (reference sequence). CDR3 length: 14 amino acids. The V and J ends lost 8 bases and 9 bases, in that order; junction bases with no gene match: 7. CDR3 sequence: CASPGLAGAVEQFF. The DNA for the CDR3 is TGTGCCAGCCCAGGACTAGCGGGAGCAGTTGAGCAGTTCTTC.

The chain recombines TRBV5-1 with TRBJ2-1; 8 bases fit TRBD2. The germline CDR1 and CDR2 sequences are SGHRS and YFSETQ. The CDR3 spans 15 residues. V shed 0 bases and J 7 bases; nucleotides not matched to a gene: 6. The CDR3 sequence is CASSLVGTRENEQFF. The CDR3 DNA sequence: TGCGCCAGCAGCTTGGTCGGGACTAGAGAGAATGAGCAGTTCTTC.

V usage is TRBV6-5 and J usage is TRBJ1-2, with D uncertain. Germline V CDR1 and CDR2: MNHEY, SVGAGI. The CDR3 loop spans 13 amino acids. Trimming left V 2 bases short and J 2 bases short, with 6 bases between. In DNA form, the CDR3 reads TGTGCCAGCAGTTACGAGGAAAACTATGGCTACACCTTC. Translating gives CASSYEENYGYTF.

This clone was seen more than once but under ten times. The chain has TRBV13 and TRBJ2-1; D perhaps matches TRBD2 (5 bases). The CDR3 is 15 amino acids. CDR1 is PRHDT, CDR2 FYEKMQ, per germline (reference sequence). V was shortened by 8 bases and J by 2 bases, with 16 bases between the two germline ends. The CDR3 sequence: CASCPGKSTYNEQFF. DNA for the CDR3: TGTGCCAGCTGCCCGGGGAAATCGACCTACAATGAGCAGTTCTTC.

The chain couples TRBV7-9 to TRBJ2-5; TRBD2 agrees at 14 bases. The germline gives CDR1 SEHNR, CDR2 FQNEAQ (reference sequence). V trimming: 5 bases; J trimming: 2 bases; junction bases outside the gene matches: 7. The CDR3 covers 17 residues. CDR3 sequence (DNA): TGTGCCAGCAGCCCAGGGACTAGCGGGAGTCATCAAGAGACCCAGTACTTC. Translation: CASSPGTSGSHQETQYF.

In its sample, this clone was seen once. V is TRBV7-2 and J is TRBJ2-7; a weak D match, TRBD1 (6 bases). Germline loops: CDR1 SGHTA, CDR2 FQGNSA. The CDR3 is made up of 16 amino acids. Trimming removed 0 bases at V and 0 bases at J, with 12 bases between. The CDR3 DNA reads as TGTGCCAGCAGCTTAGCACGGACAGAGAGCTCCTACGAGCAGTACTTC. It yields the protein CASSLARTESSYEQYF.

V is TRBV2 and J is TRBJ2-1; D is undetermined. Germline CDR1 SNHLY, CDR2 FYNNEI. The V gene lost 3 bases and the J gene lost 0 bases, with 9 bases spanning the gap. This CDR3 is built from 15 residues. CDR3 sequence reads: CASSESVSSYNEQFF. CDR3 bases: TGTGCCAGCAGTGAGAGCGTTAGCTCCTACAATGAGCAGTTCTTC.

This sequence joins TRBV6-5 and TRBJ2-5; tentatively, D is TRBD2 (5 bases). V dropped 5 bases and J dropped 0 bases, with 13 bases sitting between them. CDR3 length: 15 amino acids. Germline CDR1 MNHEY, CDR2 SVGAGI. CDR3 DNA sequence: TGTGCCAGCAGTCCCCAGGACTCCCACCAAGAGACCCAGTACTTC. It translates to CASSPQDSHQETQYF.

The rearrangement uses TRBV5-6 and TRBJ1-2; D is perhaps TRBD1 (6 bases). CDR1 and CDR2 from the germline V gene are SGHDT and YYEEEE. V was pared by 4 bases and J by 5 bases, with 6 bases between. The CDR3 runs 11 residues. CDR3 protein: CASSTGYGYTF. In DNA form, the CDR3 reads TGTGCCAGCAGCACAGGGTATGGCTACACCTTC.

This chain uses TRBV7-9 with TRBJ2-2; possibly TRBD2 for D (5 bases). Germline V gene data show CDR1 as SEHNR and CDR2 as FQNEAQ (reference sequence). Trimming removed 6 bases from V and 3 bases from J, with 11 bases in between. The CDR3 loop spans 14 amino acids. The CDR3 DNA reads TGTGCCAGCAGGGTGAGGGAACACACCGGGGAGCTGTTTTTT. Its translation: CASRVREHTGELFF.

As concerns this clone: The sample contains more than one DNA sequence encoding this CDR3. This chain links TRBV2 with TRBJ2-7; TRBD1 is a possible D gene (6 bases). CDR3 length: 13 amino acids. From germline, CDR1 is SNHLY and CDR2 FYNNEI. Trimming took 6 bases from V and 4 from J, leaving 13 bases between them. The DNA of the CDR3 is TGTGCCAGCAGCGGGGACACCTCTTACGAGCAGTACTTC. Translation: CASSGDTSYEQYF.

V usage is TRBV6-1 and J usage is TRBJ2-7, with 11 bases aligning to TRBD2. Germline CDR1 reads MNHNS; CDR2 reads SASEGT. The CDR3 length is 13 residues. The V segment lost 6 bases and the J segment 4 bases; nucleotides outside the gene matches: 2. CDR3 coding DNA: TGTGCCAGCAGGGCTAGCGGGAGGTACGAGCAGTACTTC. Residues: CASRASGRYEQYF.

This clone is a singleton in its sample. This chain joins TRBV19 and TRBJ1-1; 7 bases map to TRBD1. Germline V CDR1 and CDR2: LNHDA, SQIVND (reference sequence). The ends lost 3 bases at V and 6 bases at J; junction bases unmatched: 4. The CDR3 is 13 residues long. In DNA form, the CDR3 reads TGTGCCAGTAGTATTGACAGGGCCTCTGAAGCTTTCTTT. Its protein product is CASSIDRASEAFF.

This sequence joins TRBV15 and TRBJ2-3, with 9 nucleotides matching TRBD1. CDR3 length: 17 amino acids. Germline CDR1 reads LNHNV; CDR2 reads YYDKDF (reference sequence). V dropped 0 bases and J dropped 4; count of bases not matched to a gene: 8. The CDR3 DNA follows: TGTGCCACCAGCAGAGAAGGGACAGGGACCAAAGCAGATACGCAGTATTTT. Protein sequence: CATSREGTGTKADTQYF.

The chain employs TRBV23-1 and TRBJ2-5; TRBD2 agrees at 8 bases. TRBV23-1 is marked as an open reading frame, function uncertain. J was trimmed by 2 bases and V by 4 bases; bases with no gene match: 12. This CDR3 has 17 residues. CDR3 coding DNA: TGCGCCAGCAGTCTAGGAAGTAGCGGGGTCCGTCAAGAGACCCAGTACTTC. This sequence encodes CASSLGSSGVRQETQYF.

The CDR3 region is CASSFPGEATDTQYF. In DNA, the CDR3 is TGTGCCAGCAGCTTCCCCGGGGAGGCCACAGATACGCAGTATTTT. The rearrangement joins TRBV5-7 to TRBJ2-3; a possible D gene is TRBD2 (6 bases). TRBV5-7 is labeled an ORF, and its function is uncertain. Between the trimmed V and J ends, which lost 2 bases and 2 bases, there was a span of 12 bases. CDR3 length equals 15 residues.